This paragraph reports one T cell receptor (beta chain). The antigen remains undetermined. The protocol was immunoSEQ multiplex PCR, while the TCRdb copy is restricted to in-frame clones and leaves out a portion. The sample consists of about 59,000 clones, almost 95% of them appearing once. The source of the sample is a study of graft-versus-host responses after intestinal transplantation. The CDR3 has 13 amino acids. Germline V gene data show CDR1 as SEHNR and CDR2 as FQNEAQ (reference sequence). V lost 5 bases, J lost 0 bases, and 5 bases lay in between. Study-wide findings and caveats: Association was observed between peak circulating GvH clone levels and early post-transplant HvG declines.

The sequencing used unstimulated CD4+ T cells sorted from spleen or lymph node cells, collected before transplant. The clonotype was recovered from a human donor who was the organ donor for an intestinal transplant. The rearrangement joins TRBV7-9 to TRBJ2-4, with D uncertain. CDR3 in DNA: TGTGCCAGCAGCCGTTTAGCCAAAAACATTCAGTACTTC. Protein: CASSRLAKNIQYF.